This TCR beta chain was observed in a study of Graves' ophthalmopathy and Graves' hyperthyroidism. Sampling 10 ml of fresh peripheral blood provided the PBMCs. The CDR3 has 13 residues. From germline, CDR1 is MNHNS and CDR2 SASEGT. V dropped 2 bases and J dropped 9 bases, with 11 bases sitting between them. Many counts were recorded for this clonotype. Amplified TCR beta CDR3 regions were obtained using RNA transcripts as template. An initial RT-PCR round employing HTBI primers preceded a second-round multiplex PCR. MiXCR was run by TCRdb on the multiplex PCR reads, yielding one entry per CDR3 protein. Of roughly 500,000 distinct CDR3 sequences listed, roughly an eighth are singletons.

This sequence was found in a woman aged 25 to 39 with Graves' ophthalmopathy. The specimen sequenced was blood. V gene TRBV6-1 combines with J gene TRBJ2-4, with D possibly matching TRBD2 (6 bases). The DNA for the CDR3 is TGTGCCAGCAGTGAATCGGGGGTAGGCATTCAGTACTTC. Its protein product is CASSESGVGIQYF.